One TCR beta chain is described in this entry. The CDR3 is 17 amino acids. Deletions cut 0 bases from V and 1 base from J, with 12 bases between. Germline V gene sequence: CDR1 MGHRA, CDR2 YSYEKL. These data originate in a study of T cell responses to AZD1222 COVID-19 vaccine. Some clones are missing from TCRdb's copy, which holds only in-frame ones; the method was immunoSEQ multiplex PCR. The repertoire holds about 160,000 clones, with roughly nine tenths as singletons. This specimen consisted of peripheral blood, obtained 28 days after the second AZD1222 dose. The chain joins TRBV4-1 to TRBJ2-2; D may correspond to TRBD1 or TRBD2 (6 bases each). The sequence derives from an adult who received the AZD1222 COVID-19 vaccine. CDR3 region: CASSQEDGGRNTGELFF. The CDR3, as DNA: TGCGCCAGCAGCCAAGAAGATGGGGGGCGGAACACCGGGGAGCTGTTTTTT.